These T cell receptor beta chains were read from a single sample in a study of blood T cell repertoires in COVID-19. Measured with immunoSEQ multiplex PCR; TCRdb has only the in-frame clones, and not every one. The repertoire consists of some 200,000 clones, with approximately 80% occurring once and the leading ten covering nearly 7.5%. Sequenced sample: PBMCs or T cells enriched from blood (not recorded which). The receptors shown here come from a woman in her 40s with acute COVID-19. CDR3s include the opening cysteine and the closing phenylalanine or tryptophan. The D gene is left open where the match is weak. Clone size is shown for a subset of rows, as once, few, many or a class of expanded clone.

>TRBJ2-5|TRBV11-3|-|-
CASSLGQRQETQYF
TGTGCCAGCAGCTTAGGGCAGCGACAAGAGACCCAGTACTTC
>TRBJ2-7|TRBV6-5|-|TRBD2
CALGGVSYEQYF
TGTGCCCTTGGGGGGGTCTCCTACGAGCAGTACTTC
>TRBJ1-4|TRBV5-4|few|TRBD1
CASSLNRGPFVEKLFF
TGTGCCAGCAGCTTGAACAGGGGGCCCTTTGTGGAAAAACTGTTTTTT
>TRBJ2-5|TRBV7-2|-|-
CASSFGSQETQYF
TGTGCCAGCAGCTTCGGGAGTCAGGAGACCCAGTACTTC
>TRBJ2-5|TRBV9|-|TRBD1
CASSVALGQGLQETQYF
TGTGCCAGCAGCGTAGCTCTGGGACAGGGGTTACAAGAGACCCAGTACTTC
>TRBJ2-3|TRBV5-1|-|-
CASSLRGTATDTQYF
TGCGCCAGCAGTTTGAGGGGAACGGCCACAGATACGCAGTATTTT
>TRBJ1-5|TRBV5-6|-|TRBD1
CASSLRDSLRQPQHF
TGTGCCAGCAGCTTGAGGGACAGTCTCCGTCAGCCCCAGCATTTT
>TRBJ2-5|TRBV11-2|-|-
CASSLELAETQYF
TGTGCCAGCAGCTTAGAACTAGCTGAGACCCAGTACTTC
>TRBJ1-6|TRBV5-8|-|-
CASRSRGSYNSPLHF
TGTGCCAGCCGATCCCGGGGATCCTATAATTCACCCCTCCACTTT
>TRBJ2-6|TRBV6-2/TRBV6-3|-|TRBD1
CASSYRTGAGANVLTF
TGTGCCAGCAGTTATCGGACAGGGGCTGGGGCCAACGTCCTGACTTTC
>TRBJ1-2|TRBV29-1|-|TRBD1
CSVDRDGYTF
TGCAGCGTAGACAGGGATGGCTACACCTTC
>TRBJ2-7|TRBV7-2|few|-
CASSLAQAALKQYF
TGTGCCAGCAGCTTAGCGCAGGCAGCCTTGAAGCAGTACTTC
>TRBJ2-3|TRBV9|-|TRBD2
CASSVGGTSKDTQYF
TGTGCCAGCAGCGTAGGAGGGACTAGCAAAGATACGCAGTATTTT
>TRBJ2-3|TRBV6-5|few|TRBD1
CASRGDRGDTDTQYF
TGTGCCAGCAGGGGCGACAGGGGCGACACAGATACGCAGTATTTT
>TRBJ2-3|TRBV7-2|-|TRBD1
CASSLSAGGGFGTDTQYF
TGTGCCAGCAGCTTATCCGCAGGGGGCGGTTTTGGCACAGATACGCAGTATTTT
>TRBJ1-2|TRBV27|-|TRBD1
CASSLSAGGGYTF
TGTGCCAGCAGTTTATCGGCAGGGGGTGGCTACACCTTC
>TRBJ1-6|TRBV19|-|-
CASRPGQHLNSPLHF
TGTGCCAGCCGCCCTGGGCAACACCTTAATTCACCCCTCCACTTT
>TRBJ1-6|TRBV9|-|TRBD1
CASSVTGTENSPLHF
TGTGCCAGCAGCGTAACGGGGACAGAAAATTCACCCCTCCACTTT
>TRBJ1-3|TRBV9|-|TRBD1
CASSVGGTGASGNTIYF
TGTGCCAGCAGCGTCGGCGGGACAGGTGCCTCTGGAAACACCATATATTTT
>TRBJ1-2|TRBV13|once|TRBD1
CASRSDRAPLYGYTF
TGTGCCAGCAGGTCAGACAGGGCTCCCCTCTATGGCTACACCTTC
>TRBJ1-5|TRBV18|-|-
CASSPGHSNQPQHF
TGTGCCAGCTCACCAGGGCATAGCAATCAGCCCCAGCATTTT
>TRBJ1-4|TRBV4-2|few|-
CASSQVGGGGNEKLFF
TGTGCCAGCAGCCAAGTTGGGGGGGGCGGTAATGAAAAACTGTTTTTT
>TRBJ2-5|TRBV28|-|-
CASSLIGSPGETQYF
TGTGCCAGCAGCCTAATCGGGAGCCCGGGGGAGACCCAGTACTTC
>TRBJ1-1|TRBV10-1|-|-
CASSGLKGSPNTEAFF
TGCGCCAGCAGTGGATTAAAGGGGTCCCCGAACACTGAAGCTTTCTTT
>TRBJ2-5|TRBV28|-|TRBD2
CASSQAGGFQETQYF
TGTGCCAGCAGCCAAGCGGGGGGGTTCCAAGAGACCCAGTACTTC
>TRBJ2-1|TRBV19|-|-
CASSVGANEQFF
TGTGCCAGTAGCGTAGGAGCAAATGAGCAGTTCTTC
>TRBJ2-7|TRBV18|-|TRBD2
CASSPSRAGGTSYEQYF
TGTGCCAGCTCACCAAGTCGGGCGGGAGGGACATCCTACGAGCAGTACTTC
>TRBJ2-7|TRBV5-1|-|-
CASSLSHEQYF
TGCGCCAGCAGCCTCAGTCACGAGCAGTACTTC
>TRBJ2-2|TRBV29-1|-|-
CSVNQGGTGELFF
TGCAGCGTTAACCAGGGGGGTACCGGGGAGCTGTTTTTT
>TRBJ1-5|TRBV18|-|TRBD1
CASSPGTGNQPQHF
TGTGCCAGCTCACCAGGGACAGGCAATCAGCCCCAGCATTTT
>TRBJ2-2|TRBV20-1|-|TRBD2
CSASWLAGTGELFF
TGCAGTGCTAGTTGGCTAGCGGGGACCGGGGAGCTGTTTTTT
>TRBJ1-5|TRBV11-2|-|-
CASSPTARQPQHF
TGTGCCAGCAGCCCTACGGCTAGGCAGCCCCAGCATTTT
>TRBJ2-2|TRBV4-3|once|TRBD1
CASSHSTGTGRIGELFF
TGCGCCAGCAGCCATTCGACAGGGACAGGACGCATCGGGGAGCTGTTTTTT
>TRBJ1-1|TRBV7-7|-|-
CASSRDTTTEAFF
TGTGCTAGCAGTAGGGACACCACCACTGAAGCTTTCTTT
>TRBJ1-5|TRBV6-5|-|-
CASTGRGNQPQHF
TGTGCCAGCACCGGCAGGGGCAATCAGCCCCAGCATTTT
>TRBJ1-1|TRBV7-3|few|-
CASSLSGVNTEAFF
TGTGCCAGCAGCTTATCGGGGGTGAACACTGAAGCTTTCTTT
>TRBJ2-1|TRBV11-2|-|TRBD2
CASSLASGVNEQFF
TGTGCCAGCAGCTTAGCTAGCGGAGTCAATGAGCAGTTCTTC
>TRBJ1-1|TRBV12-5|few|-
CASGPEGNTEAFF
TGTGCTAGTGGTCCAGAGGGAAACACTGAAGCTTTCTTT
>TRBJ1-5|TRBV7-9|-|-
CASSLSGVVWHQPQHF
TGTGCCAGCAGCTTAAGCGGTGTTGTGTGGCATCAGCCCCAGCATTTT
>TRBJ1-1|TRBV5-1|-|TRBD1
CASSSGQGMNTEAFF
TGCGCCAGCAGCTCGGGACAGGGGATGAACACTGAAGCTTTCTTT
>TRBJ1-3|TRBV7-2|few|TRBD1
CASSFPGQGTRSSGNTIYF
TGTGCCAGCAGCTTCCCGGGACAGGGGACCCGTAGCTCTGGAAACACCATATATTTT
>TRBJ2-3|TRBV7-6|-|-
CASSSRASTDTQYF
TGTGCCAGCAGCTCGAGAGCCAGCACAGATACGCAGTATTTT
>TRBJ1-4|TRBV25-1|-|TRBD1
CASTGTATNEKLFF
TGTGCCAGCACGGGGACAGCAACTAATGAAAAACTGTTTTTT
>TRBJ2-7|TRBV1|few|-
CTSSHGTSGRLRRSYEQYF
TGCACCAGCAGCCATGGCACTAGCGGGAGATTAAGACGGTCCTACGAGCAGTACTTC